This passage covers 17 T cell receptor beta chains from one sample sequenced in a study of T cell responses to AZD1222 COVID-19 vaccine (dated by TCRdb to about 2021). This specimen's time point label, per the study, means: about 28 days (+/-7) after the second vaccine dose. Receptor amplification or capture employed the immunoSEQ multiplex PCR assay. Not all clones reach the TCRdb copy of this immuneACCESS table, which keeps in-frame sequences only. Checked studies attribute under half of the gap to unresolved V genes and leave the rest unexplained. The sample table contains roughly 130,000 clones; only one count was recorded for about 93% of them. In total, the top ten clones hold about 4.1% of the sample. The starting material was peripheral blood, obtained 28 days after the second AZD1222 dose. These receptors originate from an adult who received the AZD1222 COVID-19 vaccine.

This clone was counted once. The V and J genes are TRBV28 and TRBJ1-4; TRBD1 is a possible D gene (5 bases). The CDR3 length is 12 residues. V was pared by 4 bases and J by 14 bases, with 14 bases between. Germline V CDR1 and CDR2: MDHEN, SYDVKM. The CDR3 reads CASSSPTETLFF. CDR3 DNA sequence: TGTGCCAGCAGTTCACCGACAGAAACCCTGTTTTTT.

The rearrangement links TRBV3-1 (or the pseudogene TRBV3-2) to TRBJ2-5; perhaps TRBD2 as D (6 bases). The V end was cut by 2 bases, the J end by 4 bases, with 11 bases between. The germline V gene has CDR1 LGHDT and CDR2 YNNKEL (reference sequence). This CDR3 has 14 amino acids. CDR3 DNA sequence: TGTGCCAGCAGCCAAAGCCTAGCGCCAGAGACCCAGTACTTC. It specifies CASSQSLAPETQYF.

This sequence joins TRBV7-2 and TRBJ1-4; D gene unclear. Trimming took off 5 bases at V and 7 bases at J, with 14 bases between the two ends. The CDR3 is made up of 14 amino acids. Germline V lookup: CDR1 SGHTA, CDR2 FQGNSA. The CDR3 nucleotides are TGTGCCAGCAGCCCGGGCAGAATCTTTGAAAAACTGTTTTTT. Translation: CASSPGRIFEKLFF.

CDR3 in amino acids: CASSQVFESGANVLTF. CDR3 DNA: TGCGCCAGCAGCCAAGTCTTCGAGTCTGGGGCCAACGTCCTGACTTTC. The genes are TRBV4-3 and TRBJ2-6; D ambiguous. Germline CDR1 and CDR2: LGHNA and YSLEER. The CDR3 extends over 16 amino acids. V was pared by 1 base and J by 1 base, with 8 bases between.

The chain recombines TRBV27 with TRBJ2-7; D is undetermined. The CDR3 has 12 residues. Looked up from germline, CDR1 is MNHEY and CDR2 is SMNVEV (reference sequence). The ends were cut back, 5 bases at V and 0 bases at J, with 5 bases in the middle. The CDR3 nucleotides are TGTGCCAGCAGTCTCCCCTCCTACGAGCAGTACTTC. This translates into CASSLPSYEQYF.

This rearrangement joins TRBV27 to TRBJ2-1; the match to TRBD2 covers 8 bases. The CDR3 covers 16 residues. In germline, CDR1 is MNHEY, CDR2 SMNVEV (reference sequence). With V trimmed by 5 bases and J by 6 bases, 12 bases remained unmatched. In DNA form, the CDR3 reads TGTGCCAGCAGTCCCCGGACTAGCCTCGGTCCCAATGAGCAGTTCTTC. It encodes CASSPRTSLGPNEQFF.

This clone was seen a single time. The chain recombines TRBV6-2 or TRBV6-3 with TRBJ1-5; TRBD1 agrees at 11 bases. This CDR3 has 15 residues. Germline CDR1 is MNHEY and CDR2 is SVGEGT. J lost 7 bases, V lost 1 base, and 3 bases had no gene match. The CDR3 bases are TGTGCCAGCAGTTACTGGACAGGGGGCGAGCAGCCCCAGCATTTT. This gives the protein CASSYWTGGEQPQHF.

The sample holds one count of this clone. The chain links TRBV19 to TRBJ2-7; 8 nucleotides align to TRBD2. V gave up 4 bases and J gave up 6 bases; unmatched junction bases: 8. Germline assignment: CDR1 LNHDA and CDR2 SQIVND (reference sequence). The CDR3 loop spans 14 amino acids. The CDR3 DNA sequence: TGTGCCAGTAGTAAGAGCGGGGGCATCGCCGAGCAGTACTTC. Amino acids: CASSKSGGIAEQYF.

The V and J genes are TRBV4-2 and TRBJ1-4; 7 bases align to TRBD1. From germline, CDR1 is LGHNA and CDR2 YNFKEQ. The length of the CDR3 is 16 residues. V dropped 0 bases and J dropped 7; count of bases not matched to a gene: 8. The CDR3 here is CASSQDQGGRSEKLFF. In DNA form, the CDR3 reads TGTGCCAGCAGCCAAGATCAGGGGGGGAGGAGTGAAAAACTGTTTTTT.

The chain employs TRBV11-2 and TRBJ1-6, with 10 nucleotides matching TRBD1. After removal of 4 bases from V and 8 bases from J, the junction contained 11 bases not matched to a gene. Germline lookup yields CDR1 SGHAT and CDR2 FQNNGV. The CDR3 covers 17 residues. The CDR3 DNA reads TGTGCCAGCAGCTCGTCACCGGGACAGGGGCGCGATTCACCCCTCCACTTT. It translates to CASSSSPGQGRDSPLHF.

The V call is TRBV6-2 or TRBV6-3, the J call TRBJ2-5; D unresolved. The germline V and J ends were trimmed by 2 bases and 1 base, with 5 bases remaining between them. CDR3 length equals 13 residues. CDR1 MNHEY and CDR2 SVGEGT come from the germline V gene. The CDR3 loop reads CASSYPTQETQYF. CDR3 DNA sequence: TGTGCCAGCAGTTACCCCACCCAAGAGACCCAGTACTTC.

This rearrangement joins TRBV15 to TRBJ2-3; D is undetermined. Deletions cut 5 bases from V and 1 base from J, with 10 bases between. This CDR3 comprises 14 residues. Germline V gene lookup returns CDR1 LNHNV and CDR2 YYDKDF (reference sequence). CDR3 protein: CATSQTARTDTQYF. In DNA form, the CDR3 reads TGTGCCACCAGCCAGACCGCCCGCACAGATACGCAGTATTTT.

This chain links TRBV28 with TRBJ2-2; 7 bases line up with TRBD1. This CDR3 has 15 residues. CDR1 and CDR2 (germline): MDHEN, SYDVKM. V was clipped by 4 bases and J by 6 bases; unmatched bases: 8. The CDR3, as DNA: TGTGCCAGCAGTTCAATCAGGGGGAAGTCCGGGGAGCTGTTTTTT. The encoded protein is CASSSIRGKSGELFF.

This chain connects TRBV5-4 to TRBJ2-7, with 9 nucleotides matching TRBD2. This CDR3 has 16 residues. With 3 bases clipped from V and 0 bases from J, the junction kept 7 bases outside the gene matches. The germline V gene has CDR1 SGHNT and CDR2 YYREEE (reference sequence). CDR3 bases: TGTGCCAGCAGCTGGGGCGGGAGGGCCGGCTCCTACGAGCAGTACTTC. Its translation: CASSWGGRAGSYEQYF.

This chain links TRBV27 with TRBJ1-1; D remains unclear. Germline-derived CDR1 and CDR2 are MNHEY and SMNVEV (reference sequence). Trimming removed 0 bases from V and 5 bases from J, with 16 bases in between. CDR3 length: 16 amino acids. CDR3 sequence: CASSLSRVELGTEAFF. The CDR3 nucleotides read TGTGCCAGCAGTTTATCGAGGGTGGAATTAGGGACTGAAGCTTTCTTT.

DNA of the CDR3: TGTGCCAGTAGCGGTACAGCGGGGCCTCGTTCACCCCTCCACTTT. It specifies CASSGTAGPRSPLHF. The chain has TRBV19 and TRBJ1-6, with D perhaps matching TRBD1 (5 bases). The V end was cut by 6 bases, the J end by 9 bases, with 18 bases between. Per germline, CDR1 LNHDA and CDR2 SQIVND (reference sequence). The CDR3 totals 15 residues.

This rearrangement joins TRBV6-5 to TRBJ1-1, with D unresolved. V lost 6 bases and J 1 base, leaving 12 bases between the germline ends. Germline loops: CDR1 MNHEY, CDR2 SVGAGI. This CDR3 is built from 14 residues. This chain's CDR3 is CASRNEYRNTEAFF. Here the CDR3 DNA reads TGTGCCAGCAGAAACGAGTATAGGAACACTGAAGCTTTCTTT.